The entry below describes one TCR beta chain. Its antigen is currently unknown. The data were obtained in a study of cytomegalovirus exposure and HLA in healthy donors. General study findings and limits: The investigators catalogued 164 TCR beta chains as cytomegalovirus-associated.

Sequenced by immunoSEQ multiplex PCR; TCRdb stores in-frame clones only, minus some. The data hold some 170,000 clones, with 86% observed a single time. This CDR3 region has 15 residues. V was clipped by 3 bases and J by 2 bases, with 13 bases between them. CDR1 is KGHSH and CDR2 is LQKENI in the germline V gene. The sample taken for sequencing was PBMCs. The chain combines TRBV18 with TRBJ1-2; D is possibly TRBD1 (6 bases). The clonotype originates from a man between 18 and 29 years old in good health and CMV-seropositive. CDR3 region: CASSPAGGGNYGYTF. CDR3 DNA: TGTGCCAGCTCACCCGCCGGGGGGGGCAACTATGGCTACACCTTC.